This record looks at one T cell receptor beta chain sequence and its context. This sample is drawn from a study of early T cells in non-severe SARS-CoV-2 infection. V was trimmed by 1 base and J by 1 base, leaving 11 bases between them. The V gene's germline CDR1 is MDHEN and CDR2 SYDVKM. CDR3 length equals 16 residues. TCRdb fed the 5' RACE reads into MiXCR, producing one record per CDR3 protein. The sample shows 74,000 or so distinct CDR3 sequences, around 13% of them seen only once. V gene TRBV28 combines with J gene TRBJ2-4, with D possibly TRBD1 on 5 matching bases. This receptor was taken from an adult who was a healthcare worker with PCR-confirmed SARS-CoV-2 infection or an uninfected control (not recorded which). Sequencing was performed on whole blood. CDR3 sequence (DNA): TGTGCCAGCAGTTTATTGGCAGGGCTCGCCAAAAACATTCAGTACTTC. This gives the protein CASSLLAGLAKNIQYF.